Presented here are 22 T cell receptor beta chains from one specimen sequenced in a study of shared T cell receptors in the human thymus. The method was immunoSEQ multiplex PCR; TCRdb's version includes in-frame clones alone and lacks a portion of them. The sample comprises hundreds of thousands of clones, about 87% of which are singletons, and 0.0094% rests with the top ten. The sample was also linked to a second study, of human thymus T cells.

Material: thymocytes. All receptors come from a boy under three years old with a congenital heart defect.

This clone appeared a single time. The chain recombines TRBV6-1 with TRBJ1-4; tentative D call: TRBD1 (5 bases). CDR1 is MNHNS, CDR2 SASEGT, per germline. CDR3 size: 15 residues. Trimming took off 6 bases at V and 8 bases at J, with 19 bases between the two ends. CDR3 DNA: TGTGCCAGCAGAATACCAGGGTGGATGGGGGAAAAACTGTTTTTT. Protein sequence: CASRIPGWMGEKLFF.

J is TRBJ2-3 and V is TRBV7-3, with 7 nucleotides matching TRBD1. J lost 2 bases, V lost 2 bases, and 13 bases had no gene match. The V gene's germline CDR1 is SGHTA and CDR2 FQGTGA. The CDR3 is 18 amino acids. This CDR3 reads CASSLSSGTDENTDTQYF. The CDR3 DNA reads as TGTGCCAGCAGCTTATCCTCTGGGACAGATGAGAACACAGATACGCAGTATTTT.

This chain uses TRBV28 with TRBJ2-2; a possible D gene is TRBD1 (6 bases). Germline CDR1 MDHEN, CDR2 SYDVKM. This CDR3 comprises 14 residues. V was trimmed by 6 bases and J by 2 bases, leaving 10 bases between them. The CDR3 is CASSPRGNTGELFF. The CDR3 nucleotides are TGTGCCAGCAGCCCCAGGGGTAACACCGGGGAGCTGTTTTTT.

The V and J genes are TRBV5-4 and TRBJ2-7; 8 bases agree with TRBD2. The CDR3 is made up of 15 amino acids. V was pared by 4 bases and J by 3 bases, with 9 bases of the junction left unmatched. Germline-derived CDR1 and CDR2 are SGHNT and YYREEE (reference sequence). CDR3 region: CASSTQRGPNYEQYF. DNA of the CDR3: TGTGCCAGCAGCACACAGCGGGGGCCGAACTACGAGCAGTACTTC.

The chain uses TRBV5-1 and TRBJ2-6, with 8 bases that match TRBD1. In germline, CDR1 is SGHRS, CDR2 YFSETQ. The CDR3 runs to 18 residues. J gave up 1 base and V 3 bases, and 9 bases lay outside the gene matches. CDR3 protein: CASSSYGTGVSGANVLTF. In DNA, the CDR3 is TGCGCCAGCAGCTCCTACGGGACAGGAGTTTCTGGGGCCAACGTCCTGACTTTC.

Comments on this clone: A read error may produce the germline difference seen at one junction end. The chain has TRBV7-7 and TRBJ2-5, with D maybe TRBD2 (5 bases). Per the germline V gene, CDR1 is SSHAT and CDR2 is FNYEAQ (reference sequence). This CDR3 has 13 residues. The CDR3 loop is CASSPLSGETQYF. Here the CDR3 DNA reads TGTGCTAGCAGCCCTCTCTCGGGGGAGACCCAGTACTTC. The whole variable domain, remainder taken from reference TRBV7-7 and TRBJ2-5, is GAGVSQSPRYKVTKRGQDVTLRCDPISSHATLYWYQQALGQGPEFLTYFNYEAQPDKSGLPSDRFSAERPEGSISTLTIQRTEQRDSAMYRCASSPLSGETQYFGPGTRLLVL.

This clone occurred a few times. The CDR3 spells CASSPTSGGAKEQYF. The DNA of the CDR3 is TGTGCCAGCAGTCCCACTAGCGGGGGGGCCAAAGAGCAGTACTTC. The chain employs TRBV27 and TRBJ2-7; 13 positions match TRBD2. V shed 5 bases, J shed 7 bases, and the junction held 8 bases outside the gene matches. Germline CDR1 reads MNHEY; CDR2 reads SMNVEV (reference sequence). The CDR3 consists of 15 residues.

The DNA of the CDR3 is TGTGCCACCAGCAGACAGGGGTCAGATACGCAGTATTTT. This translates into CATSRQGSDTQYF. The V call is TRBV15, the J call TRBJ2-3, with TRBD1 as a possible D gene (6 bases). V was clipped by 2 bases and J by 4 bases, with 7 bases between them. The CDR3 is made up of 13 amino acids. Germline V gene data show CDR1 as LNHNV and CDR2 as YYDKDF (reference sequence).

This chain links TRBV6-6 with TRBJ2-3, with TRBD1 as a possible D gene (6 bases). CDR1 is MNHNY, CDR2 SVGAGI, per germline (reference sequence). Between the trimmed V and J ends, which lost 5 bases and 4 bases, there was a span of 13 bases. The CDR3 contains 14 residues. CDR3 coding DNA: TGTGCCAGCAGTGCACAACAGGGCCCAGATACGCAGTATTTT. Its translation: CASSAQQGPDTQYF.

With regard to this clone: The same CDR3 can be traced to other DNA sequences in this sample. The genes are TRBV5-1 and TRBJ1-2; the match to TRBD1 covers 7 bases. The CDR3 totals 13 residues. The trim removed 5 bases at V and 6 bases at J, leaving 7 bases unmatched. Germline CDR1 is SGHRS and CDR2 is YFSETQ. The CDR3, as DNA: TGCGCCAGCAGTTTGTTTACAGGGGATGGCTACACCTTC. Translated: CASSLFTGDGYTF. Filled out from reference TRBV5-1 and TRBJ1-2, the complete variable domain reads KAGVTQTPRYLIKTRGQQVTLSCSPISGHRSVSWYQQTPGQGLQFLFEYFSETQRNKGNFPGRFSGRQFSNSRSEMNVSTLELGDSALYLCASSLFTGDGYTFGSGTRLTVV.

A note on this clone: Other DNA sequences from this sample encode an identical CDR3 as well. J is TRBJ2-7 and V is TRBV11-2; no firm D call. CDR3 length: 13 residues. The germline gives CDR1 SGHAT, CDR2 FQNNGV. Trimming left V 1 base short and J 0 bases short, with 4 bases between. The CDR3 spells CASSLVISYEQYF. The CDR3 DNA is TGTGCCAGCAGCTTAGTTATCTCCTACGAGCAGTACTTC.

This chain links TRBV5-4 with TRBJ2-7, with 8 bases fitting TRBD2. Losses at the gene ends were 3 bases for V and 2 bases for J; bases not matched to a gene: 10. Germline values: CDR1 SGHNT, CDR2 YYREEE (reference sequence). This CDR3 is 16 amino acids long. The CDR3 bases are TGTGCCAGCAGCTCCCCGGGGAGCGGGAGTCCCTACGAGCAGTACTTC. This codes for CASSSPGSGSPYEQYF. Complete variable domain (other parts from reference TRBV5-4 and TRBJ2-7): ETGVTQSPTHLIKTRGQQVTLRCSSQSGHNTVSWYQQALGQGPQFIFQYYREEENGRGNFPPRFSGLQFPNYSSELNVNALELDDSALYLCASSSPGSGSPYEQYFGPGTRLTVT.

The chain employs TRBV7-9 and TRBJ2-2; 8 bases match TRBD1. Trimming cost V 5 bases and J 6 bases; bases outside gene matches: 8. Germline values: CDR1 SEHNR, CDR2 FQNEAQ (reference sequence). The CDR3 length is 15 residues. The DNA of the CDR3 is TGTGCCAGCAGCACCGGACAGGGTTTGTCCGGGGAGCTGTTTTTT. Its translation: CASSTGQGLSGELFF.

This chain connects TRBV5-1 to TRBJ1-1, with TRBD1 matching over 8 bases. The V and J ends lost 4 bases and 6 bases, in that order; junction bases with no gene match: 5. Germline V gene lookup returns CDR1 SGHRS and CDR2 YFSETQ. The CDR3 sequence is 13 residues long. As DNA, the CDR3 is TGCGCCAGCAGCCCCGGGGACAGGCCTGAAGCTTTCTTT. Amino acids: CASSPGDRPEAFF.

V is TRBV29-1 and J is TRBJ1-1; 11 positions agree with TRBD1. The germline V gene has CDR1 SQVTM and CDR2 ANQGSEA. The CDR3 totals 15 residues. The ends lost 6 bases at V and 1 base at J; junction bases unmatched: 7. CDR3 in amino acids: CSVDGQGAGNTEAFF. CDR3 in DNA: TGCAGCGTGGACGGACAGGGGGCCGGGAACACTGAAGCTTTCTTT.

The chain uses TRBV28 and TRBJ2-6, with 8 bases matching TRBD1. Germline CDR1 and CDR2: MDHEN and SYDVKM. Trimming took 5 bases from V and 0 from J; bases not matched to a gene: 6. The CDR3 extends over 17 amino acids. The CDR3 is CASSGQGGSSGANVLTF. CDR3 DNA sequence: TGTGCCAGCAGTGGACAGGGTGGGAGCTCTGGGGCCAACGTCCTGACTTTC.

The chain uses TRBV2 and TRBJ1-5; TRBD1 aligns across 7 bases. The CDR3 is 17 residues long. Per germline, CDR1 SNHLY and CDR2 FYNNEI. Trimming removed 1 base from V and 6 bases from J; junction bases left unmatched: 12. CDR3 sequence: CASSEGGGGKGGQPQHF. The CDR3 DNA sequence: TGTGCCAGCAGTGAAGGAGGAGGGGGCAAGGGTGGTCAGCCCCAGCATTTT.

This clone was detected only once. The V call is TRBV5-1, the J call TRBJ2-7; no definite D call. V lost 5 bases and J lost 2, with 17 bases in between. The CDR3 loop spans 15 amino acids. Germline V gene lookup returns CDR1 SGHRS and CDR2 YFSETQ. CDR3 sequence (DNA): TGCGCCAGCAGGTTAGGAGACCGACCCACCTACGAGCAGTACTTC. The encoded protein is CASRLGDRPTYEQYF.

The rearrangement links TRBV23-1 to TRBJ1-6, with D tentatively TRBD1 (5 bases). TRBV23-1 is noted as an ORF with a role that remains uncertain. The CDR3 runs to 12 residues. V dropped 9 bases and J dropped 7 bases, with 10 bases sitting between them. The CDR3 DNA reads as TGCGCCAGACGGGGGGGAAATTCACCCCTCCACTTT. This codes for CARRGGNSPLHF.

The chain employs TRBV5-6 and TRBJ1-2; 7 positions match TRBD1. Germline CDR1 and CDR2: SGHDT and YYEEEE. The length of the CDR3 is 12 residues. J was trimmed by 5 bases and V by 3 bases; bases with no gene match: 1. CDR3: CASSYRGYGYTF. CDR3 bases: TGTGCCAGCAGCTACAGGGGATATGGCTACACCTTC.

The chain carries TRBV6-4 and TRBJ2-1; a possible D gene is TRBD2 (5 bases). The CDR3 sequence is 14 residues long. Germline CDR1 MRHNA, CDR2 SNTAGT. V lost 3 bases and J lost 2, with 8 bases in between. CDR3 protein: CASSESGTYNEQFF. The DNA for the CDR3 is TGTGCCAGCAGTGAATCGGGAACCTACAATGAGCAGTTCTTC.

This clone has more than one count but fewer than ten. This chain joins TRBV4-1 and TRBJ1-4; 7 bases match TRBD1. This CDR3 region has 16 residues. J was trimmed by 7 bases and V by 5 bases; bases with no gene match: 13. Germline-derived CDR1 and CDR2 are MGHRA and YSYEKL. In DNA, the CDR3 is TGCGCCAGCAGCTCGGAGGGGGGACAGAGGAGTGAAAAACTGTTTTTT. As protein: CASSSEGGQRSEKLFF.